This passage covers 20 T cell receptor beta chains from one sample sequenced in a study of control samples from healthy donors and cancer patients (dated by TCRdb to the early 2020s). Library prep was done by the immunoSEQ multiplex PCR assay. In its TCRdb copy, this immuneACCESS table keeps in-frame sequences only and misses some clones. Where compared with another copy, unresolved V genes explain less than half of these, and the others have no known cause. The sample yields fewer than 95,000 clones; 70% to 90% were counted once. The ten largest clones take up roughly a fifth of the sample. Sample: blood. The receptors here all came from a man younger than 40 in good health.

This chain uses TRBV5-1 with TRBJ1-2; the D gene is possibly TRBD1 (5 bases). The germline V and J ends were trimmed by 3 bases and 8 bases, with 17 bases remaining between them. Germline CDR1 SGHRS, CDR2 YFSETQ. The CDR3 loop spans 14 amino acids. The CDR3 sequence: CASSSPDTGRGYTF. CDR3 bases: TGCGCCAGCAGCTCTCCCGATACAGGTCGGGGCTACACCTTC.

The CDR3 spells CASSYFGTNTQYF. In nucleotides, the CDR3 is TGTGCCAGCAGTTACTTCGGAACTAATACGCAGTATTTT. The rearrangement links TRBV6-6 to TRBJ2-3; no clear D. The CDR3 extends over 13 amino acids. Germline-derived CDR1 and CDR2 are MNHNY and SVGAGI (reference sequence). V dropped 1 base and J dropped 7 bases, with 9 bases sitting between them.

This clone was observed once. The chain joins TRBV19 to TRBJ1-2; 9 bases are shared with TRBD1. After removal of 6 bases from V and 8 bases from J, the junction contained 10 bases not matched to a gene. Germline V lookup: CDR1 LNHDA, CDR2 SQIVND (reference sequence). This CDR3 is built from 14 residues. CDR3 bases: TGTGCCAGTAGGCCAGGACAGGGGAGGGAAGGCTACACCTTC. This gives the protein CASRPGQGREGYTF. The complete variable domain, with remaining parts taken from reference TRBV19 and TRBJ1-2, reads DGGITQSPKYLFRKEGQNVTLSCEQNLNHDAMYWYRQDPGQGLRLIYYSQIVNDFQKGDIAEGYSVSREKKESFPLTVTSAQKNPTAFYLCASRPGQGREGYTFGSGTRLTVV.

CDR3 coding DNA: TGTGCCAGCAGCTTTGAGCCCGACAGGGTCTATGGCTACACCTTC. Translated: CASSFEPDRVYGYTF. This chain links TRBV28 with TRBJ1-2, with 7 nucleotides matching TRBD1. After removal of 6 bases from V and 4 bases from J, the junction contained 11 bases not matched to a gene. This CDR3 region has 15 residues. Germline V lookup: CDR1 MDHEN, CDR2 SYDVKM.

This rearrangement joins TRBV6-6 to TRBJ2-3, with 8 bases aligning to TRBD2. Looked up from germline, CDR1 is MNHNY and CDR2 is SVGAGI (reference sequence). Trimming removed 6 bases from V and 0 bases from J; junction bases left unmatched: 8. The CDR3 length is 16 residues. The CDR3 region has the DNA TGTGCCAGCAGCCCGACTAGCGTCGGAAGCACAGATACGCAGTATTTT. Translated: CASSPTSVGSTDTQYF.

The chain couples TRBV10-2 to TRBJ1-1, with D possibly matching TRBD1 (6 bases). The length of the CDR3 is 14 residues. The V and J ends lost 8 bases and 1 base respectively, with 14 bases between them. Germline V gives CDR1 WSHSY, CDR2 SAAADI. The CDR3 bases are TGCGCCAGCTTCAACAGGGCGGGGAACACTGAAGCTTTCTTT. Amino acid sequence: CASFNRAGNTEAFF.

The chain carries TRBV9 and TRBJ1-5; TRBD1 matches 9 bases. This CDR3 region has 16 residues. J was trimmed by 7 bases and V by 4 bases; bases with no gene match: 12. CDR1 and CDR2 (germline): SGDLS, YYNGEE. The CDR3 reads CASSRTGGESLQPQHF. The CDR3 DNA sequence: TGTGCCAGCAGCCGAACAGGGGGCGAGTCTTTACAGCCCCAGCATTTT.

The chain carries TRBV5-1 and TRBJ2-1; perhaps TRBD2 as D (5 bases). The CDR3 has 13 residues. The V end lost 3 bases, the J end lost 4 bases, and 8 bases lay between the germline ends. CDR1 is SGHRS, CDR2 YFSETQ, per germline. The CDR3 here is CASSSDYYNEQFF. In DNA, the CDR3 is TGCGCCAGCAGCTCTGACTATTACAATGAGCAGTTCTTC.

The J gene is TRBJ2-1, the V gene TRBV11-3; D is possibly TRBD2 (5 bases). V dropped 1 base and J dropped 6 bases, with 7 bases sitting between them. The CDR3 spans 13 residues. Looked up from germline, CDR1 is SGHNT and CDR2 is YENEEA. The DNA for the CDR3 is TGTGCCAGCAGCTTAGCGGGGTTCAATGAGCAGTTCTTC. It translates to CASSLAGFNEQFF.

J is TRBJ1-1 and V is TRBV9; 7 bases align to TRBD1. The J segment lost 1 base and the V segment lost 3 bases, leaving 3 bases of the junction unmatched. This CDR3 is 14 amino acids long. The germline gives CDR1 SGDLS, CDR2 YYNGEE. CDR3 protein: CASSADRANTEAFF. DNA for the CDR3: TGTGCCAGCAGCGCCGACAGGGCGAACACTGAAGCTTTCTTT.

The chain combines TRBV3-1 (or the pseudogene TRBV3-2) with TRBJ2-7, with D possibly being TRBD2 (5 bases). V shed 3 bases and J shed 3 bases, with 15 bases lying between them. The germline gives CDR1 LGHDT, CDR2 YNNKEL (reference sequence). This CDR3 is built from 15 residues. In DNA, the CDR3 is TGTGCCAGCAGCCATGGGAGCCGGGCGTACTACGAGCAGTACTTC. It translates to CASSHGSRAYYEQYF.

V gene TRBV10-3 combines with J gene TRBJ1-3; no clear D. V was cut by 6 bases and J by 4 bases, with 19 bases left in between. This CDR3 has 16 amino acids. Looked up from germline, CDR1 is ENHRY and CDR2 is SYGVKD. The CDR3 coding sequence is TGTGCCATCAGCGACGTATCGGGCGCCGGGGGAAACACCATATATTTT. This gives the protein CAISDVSGAGGNTIYF.

This clone was detected once. The V gene is TRBV6-6, the J gene TRBJ2-5; D gene uncertain. The CDR3 length is 13 residues. CDR1 MNHNY and CDR2 SVGAGI come from the germline V gene (reference sequence). Trimming left V 6 bases short and J 5 bases short, with 13 bases between. CDR3 DNA sequence: TGTGCCAGCAGCAATCTACTCCATGAGACCCAGTACTTC. This gives the protein CASSNLLHETQYF.

This clone occurred once. CDR3 protein: CSASVPGLGEKLFF. As DNA, the CDR3 is TGCAGTGCTAGTGTCCCAGGGCTGGGTGAAAAACTGTTTTTT. The gene calls are TRBV20-1 and TRBJ1-4; TRBD1 is a possible D gene (5 bases). The germline V gene has CDR1 DFQATT and CDR2 SNEGSKA (reference sequence). The ends were cut back, 3 bases at V and 7 bases at J, with 15 bases in the middle. The CDR3 consists of 14 residues.

This chain links TRBV28 with TRBJ1-6; TRBD1 is a possible D gene (5 bases). The V gene lost 3 bases and the J gene lost 10 bases, with 13 bases spanning the gap. Germline V lookup: CDR1 MDHEN, CDR2 SYDVKM. The CDR3 runs to 14 residues. CDR3 DNA: TGTGCCAGCAGTTTGGGGGGGAATTACTCACCCCTCCACTTT. Translating it yields CASSLGGNYSPLHF.

V usage is TRBV5-6 and J usage is TRBJ1-1; a possible D gene is TRBD1 (5 bases). The germline V gene has CDR1 SGHDT and CDR2 YYEEEE. The CDR3 extends over 14 amino acids. V lost 4 bases, J lost 4 bases, and 14 bases lay in between. CDR3 residues: CASSPGGGLTEAFF. The DNA of the CDR3 is TGTGCCAGCAGCCCTGGGGGGGGACTCACTGAAGCTTTCTTT.

The V gene is TRBV28, the J gene TRBJ2-7, with 8 positions matching TRBD1. V shed 6 bases, J shed 0 bases, and the junction held 4 bases outside the gene matches. CDR3 length: 14 residues. Germline CDR1 MDHEN, CDR2 SYDVKM. The CDR3 loop reads CASRRQGSSYEQYF. The CDR3 DNA reads as TGTGCCAGCAGGAGACAGGGGAGCTCCTACGAGCAGTACTTC.

The chain carries TRBV19 and TRBJ2-2, with D uncertain. The CDR3 totals 13 residues. Germline V gives CDR1 LNHDA, CDR2 SQIVND (reference sequence). Trimming took 3 bases from V and 5 from J, leaving 7 bases between them. The CDR3 region is CASSIYITGELFF. The CDR3 DNA reads TGTGCCAGTAGTATCTACATAACCGGGGAGCTGTTTTTT.

The chain uses TRBV5-1 and TRBJ2-1, with TRBD2 matching 9 bases. V shed 5 bases, J shed 4 bases, and the junction held 7 bases outside the gene matches. Germline-derived CDR1 and CDR2 are SGHRS and YFSETQ. The CDR3 is 15 residues long. DNA of the CDR3: TGCGCCAGCAGTTTGAAGCGGGGGGTTTACAATGAGCAGTTCTTC. It yields the protein CASSLKRGVYNEQFF.

The CDR3 sequence is CASSLAGGAALNYGYTF. The CDR3 DNA reads TGTGCCAGCAGCTTAGCTGGGGGGGCAGCGCTGAACTATGGCTACACCTTC. This sequence joins TRBV7-6 and TRBJ1-2, with D tentatively TRBD1 (6 bases). The germline V gene has CDR1 SGHVS and CDR2 FNYEAQ. The CDR3 is 17 amino acids. The ends were cut back, 0 bases at V and 2 bases at J, with 16 bases in the middle.